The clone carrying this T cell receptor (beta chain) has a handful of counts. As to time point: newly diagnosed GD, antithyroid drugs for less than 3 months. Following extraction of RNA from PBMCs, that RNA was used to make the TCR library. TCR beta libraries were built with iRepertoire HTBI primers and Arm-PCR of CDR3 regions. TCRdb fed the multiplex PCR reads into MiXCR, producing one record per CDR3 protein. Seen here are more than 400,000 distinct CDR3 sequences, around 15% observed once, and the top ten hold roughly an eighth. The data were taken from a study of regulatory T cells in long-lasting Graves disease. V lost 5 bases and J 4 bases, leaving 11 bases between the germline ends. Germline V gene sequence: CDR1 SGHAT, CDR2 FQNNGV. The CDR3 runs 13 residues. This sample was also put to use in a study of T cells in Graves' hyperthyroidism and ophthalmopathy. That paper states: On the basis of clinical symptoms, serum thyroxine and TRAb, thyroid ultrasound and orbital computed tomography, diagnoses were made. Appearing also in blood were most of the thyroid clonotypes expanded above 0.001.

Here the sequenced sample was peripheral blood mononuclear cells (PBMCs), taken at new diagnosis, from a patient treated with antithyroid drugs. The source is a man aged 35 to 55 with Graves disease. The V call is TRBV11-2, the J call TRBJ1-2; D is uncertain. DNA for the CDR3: TGTGCCAGCAGCCATCGACATGGCTATGGCTACACCTTC. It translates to CASSHRHGYGYTF.